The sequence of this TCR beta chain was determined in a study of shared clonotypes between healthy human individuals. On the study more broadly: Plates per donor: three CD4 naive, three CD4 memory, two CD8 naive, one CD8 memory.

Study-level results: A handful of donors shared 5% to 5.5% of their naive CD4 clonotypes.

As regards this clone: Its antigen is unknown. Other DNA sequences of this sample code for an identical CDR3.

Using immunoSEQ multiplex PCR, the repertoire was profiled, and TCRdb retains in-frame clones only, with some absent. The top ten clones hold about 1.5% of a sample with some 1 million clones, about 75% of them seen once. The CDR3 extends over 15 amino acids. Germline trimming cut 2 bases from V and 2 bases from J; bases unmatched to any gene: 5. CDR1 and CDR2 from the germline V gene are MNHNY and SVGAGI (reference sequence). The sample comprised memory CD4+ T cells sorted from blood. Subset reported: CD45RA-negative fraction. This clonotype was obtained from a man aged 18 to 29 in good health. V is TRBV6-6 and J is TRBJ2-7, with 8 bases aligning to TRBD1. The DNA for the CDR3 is TGTGCCAGCAGTTACACGGCAGGGGGCCCCTACGAGCAGTACTTC. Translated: CASSYTAGGPYEQYF.